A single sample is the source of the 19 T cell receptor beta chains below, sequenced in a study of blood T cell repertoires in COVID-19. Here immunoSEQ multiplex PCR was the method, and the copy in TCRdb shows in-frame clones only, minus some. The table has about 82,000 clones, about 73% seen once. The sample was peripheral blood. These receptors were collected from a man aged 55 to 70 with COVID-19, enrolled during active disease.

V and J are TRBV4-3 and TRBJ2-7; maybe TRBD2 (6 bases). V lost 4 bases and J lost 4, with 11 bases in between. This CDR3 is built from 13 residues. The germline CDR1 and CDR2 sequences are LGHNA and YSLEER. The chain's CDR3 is CASSPGAGYEQYF. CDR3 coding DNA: TGCGCCAGCAGCCCCGGGGCGGGGTACGAGCAGTACTTC.

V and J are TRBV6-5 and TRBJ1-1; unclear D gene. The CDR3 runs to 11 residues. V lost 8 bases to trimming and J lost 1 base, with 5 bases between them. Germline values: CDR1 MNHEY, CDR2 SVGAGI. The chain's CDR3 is CASGGNTEAFF. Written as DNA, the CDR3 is TGTGCCAGCGGCGGGAACACTGAAGCTTTCTTT.

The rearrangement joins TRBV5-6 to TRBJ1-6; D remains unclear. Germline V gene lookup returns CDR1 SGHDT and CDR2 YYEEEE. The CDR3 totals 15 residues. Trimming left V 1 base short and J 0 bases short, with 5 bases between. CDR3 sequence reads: CASSLLSSYNSPLHF. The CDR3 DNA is TGTGCCAGCAGCTTGTTGAGCTCCTATAATTCACCCCTCCACTTT.

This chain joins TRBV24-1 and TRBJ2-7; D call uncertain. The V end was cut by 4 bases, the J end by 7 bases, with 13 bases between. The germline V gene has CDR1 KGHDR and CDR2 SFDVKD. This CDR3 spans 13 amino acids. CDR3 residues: CATSDLVCAEQYF. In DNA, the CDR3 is TGTGCCACCAGTGACCTAGTGTGTGCAGAGCAGTACTTC.

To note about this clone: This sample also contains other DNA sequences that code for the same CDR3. The CDR3 sequence is CASSSTGANSPLHF. CDR3 nucleotides: TGTGCCAGCAGCTCGACAGGAGCAAATTCACCCCTCCACTTT. The rearrangement links TRBV7-9 to TRBJ1-6; TRBD1 is a possible D gene (6 bases). In germline, CDR1 is SEHNR, CDR2 FQNEAQ (reference sequence). V was shortened by 4 bases and J by 7 bases, with 11 bases between the two germline ends. The CDR3 is 14 residues long. The full variable domain, rest sourced from reference TRBV7-9 and TRBJ1-6, is DTGVSQNPRHKITKRGQNVTFRCDPISEHNRLYWYRQTLGQGPEFLTYFQNEAQLEKSRLLSDRFSAERPKGSFSTLEIQRTEQGDSAMYLCASSSTGANSPLHFGNGTRLTVT.

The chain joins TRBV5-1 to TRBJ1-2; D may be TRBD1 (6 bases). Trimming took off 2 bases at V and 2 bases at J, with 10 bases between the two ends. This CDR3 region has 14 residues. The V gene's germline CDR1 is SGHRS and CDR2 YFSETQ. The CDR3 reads CASSLGQRNYGYTF. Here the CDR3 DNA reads TGCGCCAGCAGCTTAGGACAGAGAAACTATGGCTACACCTTC.

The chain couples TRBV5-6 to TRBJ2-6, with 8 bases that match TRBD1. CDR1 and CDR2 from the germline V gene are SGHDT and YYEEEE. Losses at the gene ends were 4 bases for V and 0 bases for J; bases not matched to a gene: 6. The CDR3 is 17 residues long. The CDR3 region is CASSRTGILSGANVLTF. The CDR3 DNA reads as TGTGCCAGCAGCAGGACAGGGATCCTCTCTGGGGCCAACGTCCTGACTTTC.

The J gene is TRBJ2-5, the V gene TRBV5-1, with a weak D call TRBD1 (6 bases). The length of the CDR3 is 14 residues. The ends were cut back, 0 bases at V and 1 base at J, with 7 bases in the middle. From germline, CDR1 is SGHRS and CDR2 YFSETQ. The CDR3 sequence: CASSLGGGQETQYF. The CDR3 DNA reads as TGCGCCAGCAGCTTGGGAGGGGGCCAAGAGACCCAGTACTTC.

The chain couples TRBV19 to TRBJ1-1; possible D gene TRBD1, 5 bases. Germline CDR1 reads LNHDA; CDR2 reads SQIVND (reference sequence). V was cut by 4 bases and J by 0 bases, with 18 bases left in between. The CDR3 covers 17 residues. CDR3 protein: CASSSRVKGAVNTEAFF. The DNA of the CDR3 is TGTGCCAGTAGTAGCAGGGTTAAGGGTGCGGTGAACACTGAAGCTTTCTTT.

The CDR3 spells CASRTPGQGAMSAFF. CDR3 in DNA: TGTGCCAGCAGGACCCCGGGACAGGGGGCAATGTCGGCTTTCTTT. This chain uses TRBV2 with TRBJ1-1, with 12 bases that match TRBD1. The CDR3 has 15 residues. V was pared by 6 bases and J by 11 bases, with 13 bases of the junction left unmatched. Germline V CDR1 and CDR2: SNHLY, FYNNEI. Drawing the rest from reference TRBV2 and TRBJ1-1, the complete variable domain is EPEVTQTPSHQVTQMGQEVILRCVPISNHLYFYWYRQILGQKVEFLVSFYNNEISEKSEIFDDQFSVERPDGSNFTLKIRSTKLEDSAMYFCASRTPGQGAMSAFFGQGTRLTVV.

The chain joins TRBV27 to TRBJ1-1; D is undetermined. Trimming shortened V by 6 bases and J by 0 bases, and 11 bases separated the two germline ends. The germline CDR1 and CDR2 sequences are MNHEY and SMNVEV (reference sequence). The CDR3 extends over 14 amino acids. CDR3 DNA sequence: TGTGCCAGCAGGGTGGCGGGGTTGAACACTGAAGCTTTCTTT. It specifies CASRVAGLNTEAFF.

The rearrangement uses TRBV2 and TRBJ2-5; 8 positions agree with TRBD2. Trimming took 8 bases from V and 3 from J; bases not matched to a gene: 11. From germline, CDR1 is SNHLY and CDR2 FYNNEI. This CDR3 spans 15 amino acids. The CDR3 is CASEPGTRVKETQYF. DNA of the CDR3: TGTGCCAGCGAGCCAGGGACTAGGGTTAAAGAGACCCAGTACTTC.

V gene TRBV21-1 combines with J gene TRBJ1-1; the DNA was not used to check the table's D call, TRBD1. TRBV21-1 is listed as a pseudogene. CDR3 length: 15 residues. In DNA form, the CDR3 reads TGTGCCAGCAGCAAAGATGGACAGATGAACACTGAAGCTTTCTTT. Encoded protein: CASSKDGQMNTEAFF.

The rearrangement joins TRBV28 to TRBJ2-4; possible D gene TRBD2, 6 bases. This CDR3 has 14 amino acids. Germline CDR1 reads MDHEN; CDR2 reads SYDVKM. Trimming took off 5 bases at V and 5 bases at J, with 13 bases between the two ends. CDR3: CASSPPEGQNIQYF. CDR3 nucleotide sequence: TGTGCCAGCAGTCCCCCGGAGGGCCAAAACATTCAGTACTTC. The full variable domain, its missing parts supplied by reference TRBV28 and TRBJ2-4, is DVKVTQSSRYLVKRTGEKVFLECVQDMDHENMFWYRQDPGLGLRLIYFSYDVKMKEKGDIPEGYSVSREKKERFSLILESASTNQTSMYLCASSPPEGQNIQYFGAGTRLSVL.

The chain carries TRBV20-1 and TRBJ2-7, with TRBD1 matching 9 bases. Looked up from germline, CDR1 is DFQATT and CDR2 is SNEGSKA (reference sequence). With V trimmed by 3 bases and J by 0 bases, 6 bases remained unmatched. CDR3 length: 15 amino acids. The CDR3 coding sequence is TGCAGTGCTAGTTCCGGGACAGGGACCTCCTACGAGCAGTACTTC. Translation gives CSASSGTGTSYEQYF.

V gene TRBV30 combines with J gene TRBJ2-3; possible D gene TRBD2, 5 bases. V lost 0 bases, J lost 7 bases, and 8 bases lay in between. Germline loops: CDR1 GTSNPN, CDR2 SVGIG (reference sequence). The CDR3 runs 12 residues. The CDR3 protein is CAWSVMTNTQYF. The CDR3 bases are TGTGCCTGGAGTGTCATGACTAATACGCAGTATTTT.

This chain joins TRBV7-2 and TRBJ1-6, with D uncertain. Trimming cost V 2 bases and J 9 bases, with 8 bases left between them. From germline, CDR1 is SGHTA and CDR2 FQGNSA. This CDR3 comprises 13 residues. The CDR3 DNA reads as TGTGCCAGCAGCTTACGGCAGCGTTCACCCCTCCACTTT. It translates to CASSLRQRSPLHF. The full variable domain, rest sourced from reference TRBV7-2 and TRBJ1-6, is GAGVSQSPSNKVTEKGKDVELRCDPISGHTALYWYRQSLGQGLEFLIYFQGNSAPDKSGLPSDRFSAERTGGSVSTLTIQRTQQEDSAVYLCASSLRQRSPLHFGNGTRLTVT.

CDR3 DNA sequence: TGTGCCATCAGTGAGATAGAGGAGCAGTACTTC. Its translation is CAISEIEEQYF. The chain uses TRBV10-3 and TRBJ2-7; no clear D. The CDR3 loop spans 11 amino acids. Per the germline V gene, CDR1 is ENHRY and CDR2 is SYGVKD. With 2 bases removed from V and 7 bases from J, the gap between germline ends came to 6 bases.

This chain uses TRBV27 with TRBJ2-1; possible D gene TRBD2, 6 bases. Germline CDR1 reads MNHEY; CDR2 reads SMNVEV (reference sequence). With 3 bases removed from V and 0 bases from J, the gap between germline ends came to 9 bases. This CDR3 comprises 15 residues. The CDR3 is CASSLGGSSYNEQFF. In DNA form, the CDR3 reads TGTGCCAGCAGTTTGGGGGGAAGCTCCTACAATGAGCAGTTCTTC.